The 27 T cell receptor beta chains in this list originate from one sample, sequenced in a study of shared clonotypes between healthy human individuals. Sequencing was performed with immunoSEQ multiplex PCR; in TCRdb, only in-frame clones are kept and a portion is missing. The sample lists about 2 million clones, over 85% seen once, with 1.2% in the top ten. Naive CD8 cells, CD45RO-negative and positively selected for CCR7, excluded terminally differentiated effector memory CD45RA+ cells. The sample was naive CD8+ T cells sorted from blood. All receptors derive from a man between 18 and 35 years old in good health.

The genes are TRBV27 and TRBJ2-3; TRBD1 might be the D (6 bases). Germline loops: CDR1 MNHEY, CDR2 SMNVEV (reference sequence). V was clipped by 5 bases and J by 2 bases, with 20 bases between them. The CDR3 is made up of 17 amino acids. The CDR3 bases are TGTGCCAGCAGTCCGGGCCCAGGGGAGTTGAACACAGATACGCAGTATTTT. Residues: CASSPGPGELNTDTQYF.

The count of this clone is one. The chain employs TRBV29-1 and TRBJ2-5, with 7 positions matching TRBD1. The ends lost 4 bases at V and 5 bases at J; junction bases unmatched: 7. Germline assignment: CDR1 SQVTM and CDR2 ANQGSEA. The CDR3 is made up of 13 amino acids. The CDR3 loop is CSVVEGAWETQYF. Written as DNA, the CDR3 is TGCAGCGTTGTAGAGGGGGCCTGGGAGACCCAGTACTTC.

The CDR3: CASSSSPGQGYGYTF. The CDR3 DNA sequence: TGTGCCAGCAGTTCCTCTCCGGGACAGGGCTATGGCTACACCTTC. The rearrangement uses TRBV27 and TRBJ1-2; 9 positions agree with TRBD1. The CDR3 runs 15 residues. Germline CDR1 is MNHEY and CDR2 is SMNVEV (reference sequence). J lost 4 bases, V lost 4 bases, and 7 bases had no gene match.

This rearrangement joins TRBV28 to TRBJ1-2; 7 bases map to TRBD1. V gave up 6 bases and J gave up 6 bases; unmatched junction bases: 10. Germline V gene lookup returns CDR1 MDHEN and CDR2 SYDVKM. The CDR3 extends over 14 amino acids. CDR3 residues: CASSLRGGGHGYTF. CDR3 bases: TGTGCCAGCAGCCTCCGAGGGGGCGGGCATGGCTACACCTTC.

The chain has TRBV5-5 and TRBJ1-2; 8 nucleotides match TRBD1. Germline V CDR1 and CDR2: SGHKS, YYEKEE (reference sequence). The J segment lost 3 bases and the V segment lost 9 bases, leaving 4 bases of the junction unmatched. The CDR3 covers 12 residues. CDR3 sequence reads: CATGQGDYGYTF. The CDR3 DNA reads as TGTGCCACCGGACAGGGAGACTATGGCTACACCTTC.

This clone is a singleton in its sample. The V gene is TRBV14, the J gene TRBJ1-1; 8 nucleotides agree with TRBD1. The germline V gene encodes CDR1 SGHDN and CDR2 FVKESK. Trimming removed 3 bases from V and 4 bases from J; junction bases left unmatched: 7. CDR3 length: 15 residues. The CDR3 region has the DNA TGTGCCAGCAGCCACCAGACAGGGGTGGGCACTGAAGCTTTCTTT. This encodes CASSHQTGVGTEAFF. Full variable domain (outside the CDR3, taken from reference TRBV14 and TRBJ1-1): EAGVTQFPSHSVIEKGQTVTLRCDPISGHDNLYWYRRVMGKEIKFLLHFVKESKQDESGMPNNRFLAERTGGTYSTLKVQPAELEDSGVYFCASSHQTGVGTEAFFGQGTRLTVV.

As for this clone: Other DNA sequences of this sample code for an identical CDR3. The rearrangement links TRBV9 to TRBJ1-1, with unresolved D. CDR1 and CDR2 (germline): SGDLS, YYNGEE. The CDR3 runs 13 residues. The ends were cut back, 3 bases at V and 5 bases at J, with 11 bases in the middle. CDR3 amino acids: CASSAGPRTEAFF. The CDR3 coding sequence is TGTGCCAGCAGCGCCGGTCCGAGGACTGAAGCTTTCTTT. Combining the CDR3 with reference TRBV9 and TRBJ1-1 gives the whole variable domain DSGVTQTPKHLITATGQRVTLRCSPRSGDLSVYWYQQSLDQGLQFLIQYYNGEERAKGNILERFSAQQFPDLHSELNLSSLELGDSALYFCASSAGPRTEAFFGQGTRLTVV.

The gene calls are TRBV1 and TRBJ2-7; TRBD2 was called by the table and not checked on the DNA. TRBV1 is tagged as a pseudogene. The CDR3 sequence is 19 residues long. The CDR3 DNA reads TGCACCAGCAGCCAAGAAAATATTCATGGGACTAGACCTGTCTACGAGCAGTACTTC. Its protein product is CTSSQENIHGTRPVYEQYF.

The CDR3 protein is CAIRAAGLTDTQYF. The DNA for the CDR3 is TGTGCCATCAGGGCAGCGGGGCTCACAGATACGCAGTATTTT. The V gene is TRBV10-3, the J gene TRBJ2-3, with 7 positions matching TRBD2. The CDR3 runs 14 residues. Germline loops: CDR1 ENHRY, CDR2 SYGVKD. V lost 6 bases, J lost 2 bases, and 5 bases stayed unmatched.

The chain uses TRBV27 and TRBJ2-7; 7 bases line up with TRBD2. This CDR3 is built from 17 residues. Per germline, CDR1 MNHEY and CDR2 SMNVEV (reference sequence). Unmatched junction bases numbered 11, after V lost 0 bases and J lost 3 bases. DNA of the CDR3: TGTGCCAGCAGTTTATCGGGGGGGAGCGGGGTCTACTACGAGCAGTACTTC. Protein product: CASSLSGGSGVYYEQYF.

The chain recombines TRBV19 with TRBJ2-7; a possible D gene is TRBD2 (7 bases). V was shortened by 6 bases and J by 2 bases, with 17 bases between the two germline ends. Germline V gene data show CDR1 as LNHDA and CDR2 as SQIVND (reference sequence). The CDR3 has 15 amino acids. The CDR3 DNA reads as TGTGCCAGTAGCCCCGCCGCGGGGGCTACCTACGAGCAGTACTTC. Translation gives CASSPAAGATYEQYF.

This clone showed up just once. The V call is TRBV9, the J call TRBJ1-4; D gene unclear. V shed 10 bases and J shed 8 bases, with 6 bases lying between them. The CDR3 contains 9 residues. Germline V gives CDR1 SGDLS, CDR2 YYNGEE. DNA for the CDR3: TGTGCCGTCGGGGAAAAACTGTTTTTT. It encodes CAVGEKLFF.

The chain is built from TRBV5-8 and TRBJ2-2, with D unclear. CDR3 length: 17 amino acids. The V gene's germline CDR1 is SGHTS and CDR2 YDEGEE. With 2 bases removed from V and 1 base from J, the gap between germline ends came to 15 bases. As DNA, the CDR3 is TGTGCCAGCAGCTTCCCGCGATGGAGAGAGAACACCGGGGAGCTGTTTTTT. Protein sequence: CASSFPRWRENTGELFF.

This chain links TRBV18 with TRBJ2-5; TRBD2 matches at 7 bases. V was clipped by 3 bases and J by 5 bases; unmatched bases: 6. In germline, CDR1 is KGHSH, CDR2 LQKENI. The CDR3 spans 14 residues. The chain's CDR3 is CASSPPRERETQYF. The DNA for the CDR3 is TGTGCCAGCTCACCCCCGCGGGAGCGGGAGACCCAGTACTTC.

The CDR3 DNA reads TGTGCCAGCAGCCCTCTACTATCCGGGACACTTATTGGGGACGAGCAGTACTTC. It codes for CASSPLLSGTLIGDEQYF. The V and J genes are TRBV7-9 and TRBJ2-7; perhaps TRBD1 as D (6 bases). Per the germline V gene, CDR1 is SEHNR and CDR2 is FQNEAQ (reference sequence). This CDR3 is built from 18 residues. V lost 5 bases, J lost 5 bases, and 28 bases lay in between.

V gene TRBV28 combines with J gene TRBJ1-2; D uncertain. The CDR3 has 14 amino acids. The germline CDR1 and CDR2 sequences are MDHEN and SYDVKM. The V end lost 5 bases, the J end lost 2 bases, and 12 bases lay between the germline ends. The CDR3 DNA is TGTGCCAGCAGTAACGAGGGATCAAACTATGGCTACACCTTC. It yields the protein CASSNEGSNYGYTF.

CDR3 region: CASSPAWGGTEAFF. CDR3 bases: TGTGCCAGCAGCCCAGCCTGGGGAGGCACTGAAGCTTTCTTT. This rearrangement joins TRBV28 to TRBJ1-1; D not certain. Trimming removed 6 bases at V and 4 bases at J, with 15 bases between. From germline, CDR1 is MDHEN and CDR2 SYDVKM. This CDR3 region has 14 residues. The full variable domain, in which reference TRBV28 and TRBJ1-1 provide the parts outside the CDR3, is DVKVTQSSRYLVKRTGEKVFLECVQDMDHENMFWYRQDPGLGLRLIYFSYDVKMKEKGDIPEGYSVSREKKERFSLILESASTNQTSMYLCASSPAWGGTEAFFGQGTRLTVV.

The chain uses TRBV27 and TRBJ2-3; D is unclear. Germline V gene sequence: CDR1 MNHEY, CDR2 SMNVEV (reference sequence). The CDR3 is made up of 15 amino acids. The V end lost 0 bases, the J end lost 1 base, and 8 bases lay between the germline ends. The chain's CDR3 is CASSLSPSGTDTQYF. The CDR3, as DNA: TGTGCCAGCAGTTTATCCCCCTCCGGCACAGATACGCAGTATTTT.

This chain connects TRBV9 to TRBJ2-5; weak D call: TRBD1 (6 bases). V lost 7 bases to trimming and J lost 5 bases, with 15 bases between them. Germline CDR1 SGDLS, CDR2 YYNGEE. This CDR3 spans 13 amino acids. CDR3 sequence: CASGGGQRETQYF. The CDR3, as DNA: TGTGCCAGCGGTGGAGGACAGCGGGAGACCCAGTACTTC.

V and J are TRBV28 and TRBJ1-2; D gene unclear. Trimming pared 4 bases from V and 3 bases from J, leaving 15 bases between. This CDR3 region has 15 residues. Per germline, CDR1 MDHEN and CDR2 SYDVKM. The CDR3 reads CASSSLRAGYYGYTF. CDR3 nucleotides: TGTGCCAGCAGTTCCCTTCGTGCAGGATACTATGGCTACACCTTC.

The V and J genes are TRBV27 and TRBJ1-5; D unresolved. Germline V lookup: CDR1 MNHEY, CDR2 SMNVEV (reference sequence). The CDR3 covers 14 residues. V lost 5 bases and J lost 7, with 15 bases in between. The DNA for the CDR3 is TGTGCCAGCAGTCTGGGTCCTCTTAACCAGCCCCAGCATTTT. Translation gives CASSLGPLNQPQHF.

The genes are TRBV9 and TRBJ2-7; 7 bases agree with TRBD2. The CDR3 has 14 amino acids. Trimming cost V 2 bases and J 4 bases; bases outside gene matches: 6. CDR1 is SGDLS, CDR2 YYNGEE, per germline. CDR3: CASSVIGRTYEQYF. CDR3 bases: TGTGCCAGCAGCGTTATCGGGAGGACGTACGAGCAGTACTTC.

The genes are TRBV11-2 and TRBJ1-4; D gene ambiguous. CDR1 and CDR2 (germline): SGHAT, FQNNGV. V was pared by 5 bases and J by 0 bases, with 10 bases between. The CDR3 contains 15 residues. CDR3: CASSPGTSTNEKLFF. CDR3 DNA: TGTGCCAGCAGCCCAGGTACCTCAACTAATGAAAAACTGTTTTTT.

J is TRBJ2-6 and V is TRBV7-8; no definite D call. In germline, CDR1 is SGHVS, CDR2 FQNEAQ. V was cut by 6 bases and J by 3 bases, with 6 bases left in between. The CDR3 is 13 amino acids. CDR3 amino acids: CASRLNGANVLTF. Written as DNA, the CDR3 is TGTGCCAGCAGGCTAAATGGGGCCAACGTCCTGACTTTC. Based on the CDR3 plus reference TRBV7-8 and TRBJ2-6, the full variable domain is GAGVSQSPRYKVAKRGQDVALRCDPISGHVSLFWYQQALGQGPEFLTYFQNEAQLDKSGLPSDRFFAERPEGSVSTLKIQRTQQEDSAVYLCASRLNGANVLTFGAGSRLTVL.

The chain employs TRBV5-8 and TRBJ1-1; D call uncertain. V dropped 1 base and J dropped 3 bases, with 10 bases sitting between them. Germline-derived CDR1 and CDR2 are SGHTS and YDEGEE. This CDR3 has 14 amino acids. CDR3 in amino acids: CASSLSEGYTEAFF. The CDR3 nucleotides read TGTGCCAGCAGCTTGAGCGAGGGATACACTGAAGCTTTCTTT.

This chain uses TRBV7-9 with TRBJ1-1, with a possible D match to TRBD1 (6 bases). V was cut by 5 bases and J by 7 bases, with 8 bases left in between. This CDR3 spans 11 amino acids. CDR1 and CDR2 from the germline V gene are SEHNR and FQNEAQ (reference sequence). The CDR3 loop is CASSRQVEAFF. The CDR3 nucleotides are TGTGCCAGCAGCAGACAGGTTGAAGCTTTCTTT.

About this clone: In the same sample, other DNA sequences code for this CDR3. The J gene is TRBJ2-5, the V gene TRBV27; TRBD2 is a possible D gene (6 bases). The CDR3 is made up of 14 amino acids. Trimming removed 2 bases from V and 1 base from J, with 8 bases in between. Looked up from germline, CDR1 is MNHEY and CDR2 is SMNVEV (reference sequence). The CDR3 DNA is TGTGCCAGCAGTTTACTCGGGGGCCAAGAGACCCAGTACTTC. This sequence encodes CASSLLGGQETQYF.